This section outlines one T cell receptor beta chain sequence together with its context. The entry originates in a study of cytomegalovirus exposure and HLA in healthy donors. The CDR3 is made up of 18 amino acids. Germline V gene sequence: CDR1 MNHEY, CDR2 SMNVEV (reference sequence). The trim removed 2 bases at V and 6 bases at J, leaving 14 bases unmatched. Use of 60 Vbeta and 13 Jbeta primers characterized the PCR. TCRdb's copy holds only in-frame clones and misses some; the assay was immunoSEQ multiplex PCR. The table has some 81,000 clones, 72% seen once. The specimen was PBMCs. The receptor was isolated from a woman aged 35 to 49 in good health and CMV-seropositive. The chain recombines TRBV27 with TRBJ2-2; 8 nucleotides match TRBD2. CDR3 nucleotides: TGTGCCAGCAGTTTAGGGGCCCCGGGACTAGTATATTCCGGGGAGCTGTTTTTT. Amino acid sequence: CASSLGAPGLVYSGELFF.